This T cell receptor beta chain appears in the sequencing data of a study of regulatory T cells in long-lasting Graves disease. Germline CDR1 and CDR2: SGHRS and YFSETQ. V was clipped by 1 base and J by 1 base; unmatched bases: 4. CDR3 length: 15 residues. Assembly of TCR beta libraries relied on iRepertoire HTBI primers together with Arm-PCR of CDR3 regions. One entry per CDR3 protein results from TCRdb running MiXCR on the multiplex PCR reads. The sample has hundreds of thousands of distinct CDR3 sequences; roughly 30% are singletons. The time point denotes: persistent/refractory GD, antithyroid drugs over 5 years with positive TRAb. Generation of the TCR library employed RNA extracted from PBMCs.

The sequenced sample was peripheral blood mononuclear cells (PBMCs), obtained when the disease was refractory, from a patient treated with antithyroid drugs. The rearrangement joins TRBV5-1 to TRBJ1-1; 7 positions agree with TRBD1. The receptor was isolated from a female donor with Graves disease. The CDR3 here is CASSLTGVGNTEAFF. As DNA, the CDR3 is TGCGCCAGCAGCTTGACAGGGGTAGGGAACACTGAAGCTTTCTTT.